The sequence of this T cell receptor (beta chain) was determined in a study of T cells after yellow fever vaccination. 5'RACE template switching added a universal primer site and UMIs to TCR cDNA. TCRdb passed the 5' RACE reads through MiXCR, listing each CDR3 protein once. The sample holds about 370,000 distinct CDR3 sequences, 11% seen once. The CDR3 is made up of 15 amino acids. With V trimmed by 5 bases and J by 4 bases, 10 bases remained unmatched. Germline CDR1 is MNHNS and CDR2 is SASEGT. General observations from the study: Boosting was followed by the reappearance of most primary-vaccination clones (approximately 97% CD4, about 90% CD8). Repertoires sorted by FACS could include abundant clonotypes that are contaminants from the bulk population.

As regards this clonotype: Its antigen remains unknown.

V and J are TRBV6-1 and TRBJ2-7; 8 nucleotides line up with TRBD2. The sequenced sample was PBMCs, obtained on the day of the first yellow fever vaccination. The receptor was derived from a man aged 18 to 30 who received the YFV17D yellow fever vaccine. The CDR3 coding sequence is TGTGCCAGCAGTCCACGGACTAGCTTGGTTTACGAGCAGTACTTC. Its protein is CASSPRTSLVYEQYF.